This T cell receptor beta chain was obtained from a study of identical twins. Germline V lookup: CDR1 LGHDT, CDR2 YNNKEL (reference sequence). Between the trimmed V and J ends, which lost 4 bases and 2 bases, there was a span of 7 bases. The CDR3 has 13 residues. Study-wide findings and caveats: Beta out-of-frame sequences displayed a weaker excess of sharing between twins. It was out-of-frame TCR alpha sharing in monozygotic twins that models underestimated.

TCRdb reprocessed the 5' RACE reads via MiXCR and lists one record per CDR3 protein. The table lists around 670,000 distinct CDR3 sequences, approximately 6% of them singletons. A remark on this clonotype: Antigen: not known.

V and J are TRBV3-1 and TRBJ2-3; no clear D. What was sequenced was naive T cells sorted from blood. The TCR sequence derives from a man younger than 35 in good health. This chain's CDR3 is CASSPETTDTQYF. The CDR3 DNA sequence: TGTGCCAGCAGCCCCGAGACCACAGATACGCAGTATTTT.